These T cell receptor beta chains were read from a single sample in a study of shared clonotypes between healthy human individuals. TCRdb's table, derived via immunoSEQ multiplex PCR, lists solely in-frame clones and lacks some. The sample consists of roughly 2.2 million clones, 85% to 95% of them appearing once. The sequencing sample was made of naive CD4+ T cells from PBMCs. The receptors here all came from a young man in good health. Some clones in this sample may be carry-over from other donors' samples. CDR3s include the opening cysteine and the closing phenylalanine or tryptophan. The D gene is left open where the match is weak. Size values are once, few and many counts, or a class for expanded clones, and some rows have none.

d_gene	v_gene	j_gene	abundance	len	CDR3nt	CDR3aa
TRBD1	TRBV6-5	TRBJ1-5	-	14	TGTGCCAGCAGTGGGGGGACAGGGGATCAGCCCCAGCATTTT	CASSGGTGDQPQHF
-	TRBV15	TRBJ2-7	-	14	TGTGCCACCAGCTGGCCGGGCCCGACCTACGAGCAGTACTTC	CATSWPGPTYEQYF
TRBD1	TRBV10-2	TRBJ2-6	-	15	TGCGCCAGCAGGGAGGACAGGGCTGGGGCCAACGTCCTGACTTTC	CASREDRAGANVLTF
-	TRBV27	TRBJ2-1	-	14	TGTGCCAGCAGCCGGACAGTAGTCTACAATGAGCAGTTCTTC	CASSRTVVYNEQFF
TRBD1	TRBV10-3	TRBJ2-1	-	14	TGTGCCAGCCACAGGGGGAGCTCCTACAATGAGCAGTTCTTC	CASHRGSSYNEQFF
TRBD1	TRBV27	TRBJ2-2	-	16	TGTGCCAGCAGTCCGGGACAGGGGGAGAGAGCCGGGGAGCTGTTTTTT	CASSPGQGERAGELFF
TRBD2	TRBV28	TRBJ2-1	once	12	TGTGCCAGCGCCACCCAGACTAGCGGTCCTGTCTTC	CASATQTSGPVF
TRBD1	TRBV10-3	TRBJ1-1	-	14	TGTGCCATCAGGGACAGGGACATGGACACTGAAGCTTTCTTT	CAIRDRDMDTEAFF
-	TRBV19	TRBJ1-4	-	12	TGTGGAAACGGAGAAACTAATGAAAAACTGTTTTTT	CGNGETNEKLFF
TRBD1	TRBV30	TRBJ2-4	-	15	TGTGCCTGGGCATGGACAGGGGTAACCAAAAACATTCAGTACTTC	CAWAWTGVTKNIQYF
TRBD2	TRBV7-8	TRBJ2-7	-	16	TGTGCCAGCAGCTTAGGTCGGCTAGCGGGAGCTCACGAGCAGTACTTC	CASSLGRLAGAHEQYF
-	TRBV11-2	TRBJ2-5	-	12	TGTGCCAGCAGCTTAGTTCTGGAGACCCAGTACTTC	CASSLVLETQYF
TRBD1	TRBV9	TRBJ1-4	-	14	TGTGCCAGCAACTCAGGACAGGAAAATGAAAAACTGTTTTTT	CASNSGQENEKLFF
-	TRBV7-2	TRBJ1-1	once	14	TGTGCCAGCAGCCACGGGACTTTGAACACTGAAGCTTTCTTT	CASSHGTLNTEAFF
-	TRBV19	TRBJ1-2	-	13	TGTGCCAGTAGTAACCCGAGCGTTGGGGGCTACACCTTC	CASSNPSVGGYTF
-	TRBV7-2	TRBJ2-7	-	14	TGTGCCAGCAGCCCGGGCCCAGGGGCCTACGAGCAGTACTTC	CASSPGPGAYEQYF
TRBD2	TRBV2	TRBJ2-5	-	15	TGTGCCAGCAGAAAGACTAGCGGGATCCAAGAGACCCAGTACTTC	CASRKTSGIQETQYF
-	TRBV4-1	TRBJ2-2	-	18	TGCGCCAGCAGTCACCGGGAGTCCGGGGCCCTACGGACCGGGGAGCTGTTTTTT	CASSHRESGALRTGELFF
TRBD2	TRBV7-9	TRBJ2-1	-	15	TGTGCCAGCAGCTTGGCTAGCGGGACCTACAATGAGCAGTTCTTC	CASSLASGTYNEQFF
TRBD1	TRBV27	TRBJ2-7	-	14	TGTGCCAGCAGTTTTGATGCAGGGGGCTACGAGCAGTACTTC	CASSFDAGGYEQYF
-	TRBV9	TRBJ2-3	-	12	TGTGCCAGCAGCGCGTCCAGGGATACGCAGTATTTT	CASSASRDTQYF
-	TRBV2	TRBJ1-6	-	13	TGTGCCAGCAAAGAAAACGGAAATTCACCCCTCCACTTT	CASKENGNSPLHF
-	TRBV30	TRBJ1-1	-	14	TGTGCCTGGAGGGAGGGAGGGGCAGGCACTGAAGCTTTCTTT	CAWREGGAGTEAFF
-	TRBV27	TRBJ2-1	-	14	TGTGCCAGCAGTTTACGACAGGTCGAGAATGAGCAGTTCTTC	CASSLRQVENEQFF
-	TRBV9	TRBJ1-5	-	16	TGTGCCAGCAGCGTAGAGGGGGGTAGGCGTAAACAGCCCCAGCATTTT	CASSVEGGRRKQPQHF
-	TRBV27	TRBJ2-7	-	12	TGTGCCAGCAGCTACAGGGGAGGGGAGCAGTACTTC	CASSYRGGEQYF
TRBD2	TRBV5-8	TRBJ2-7	-	14	TGTGCCAGCAGCTTGGGCGGGAGGGCTTACGAGCAGTACTTC	CASSLGGRAYEQYF
-	TRBV4-1	TRBJ1-4	-	16	TGCGCCAGCAGCCAAGAAGGGGAACAGGGAAATGAAAAACTGTTTTTT	CASSQEGEQGNEKLFF
-	TRBV11-2	TRBJ2-7	-	12	TGTGCCAGCAGACGATGGGTACACGAGCAGTACTTC	CASRRWVHEQYF
-	TRBV20-1	TRBJ1-2	few	11	TGCAGTACAACGGGGGTTGGTGGCTACACCTTC	CSTTGVGGYTF
TRBD1	TRBV4-1	TRBJ2-2	-	13	TGCGCCAGCAGCCGGACAGGGCCCGGGGAGCTGTTTTTT	CASSRTGPGELFF
TRBD1	TRBV19	TRBJ1-2	-	15	TGTGCCAGTAACGACAGGGGGTTAGCTAACTATGGCTACACCTTC	CASNDRGLANYGYTF
-	TRBV27	TRBJ1-1	few	15	TGTGCCAGCAGTTTAAACAGAGATTCGAACACTGAAGCTTTCTTT	CASSLNRDSNTEAFF
TRBD1	TRBV9	TRBJ1-3	-	17	TGTGCCAGCAGCAAAGAATATACCGGGACAGAGAGAAACACCATATATTTT	CASSKEYTGTERNTIYF
-	TRBV7-3	TRBJ2-1	-	16	TGTGCCAGCACCCTTAATCTCTCTAGCTCCTACAATGAGCAGTTCTTC	CASTLNLSSSYNEQFF
TRBD1	TRBV7-9	TRBJ2-7	-	16	TGTGCCAGCAGCCCCCTTTGGGGACAGGGCTTGGACGAGCAGTACTTC	CASSPLWGQGLDEQYF
-	TRBV19	TRBJ1-1	-	14	TGTGCCAGTAGTACCCCCCGTGGGGACACTGAAGCTTTCTTT	CASSTPRGDTEAFF
-	TRBV19	TRBJ1-2	-	18	TGTGCCAGTACTACCACCGGGGACAAAAGTTTATTTAACTATGGCTACACCTTC	CASTTTGDKSLFNYGYTF
TRBD1	TRBV27	TRBJ2-7	once	20	TGTGCCAGCAGTCTCACCGCAAAGGGGACAGGGGGTCGGTTGGTGGCCGAGCAGTACTTC	CASSLTAKGTGGRLVAEQYF
TRBD2	TRBV5-1	TRBJ2-7	-	14	TGCGCCAGCAGCTCGCAAGCGGGATCCTACGAGCAGTACTTC	CASSSQAGSYEQYF
TRBD2	TRBV15	TRBJ2-1	-	16	TGTGCCACCAGCAGAGATCCAGCGGGGGCCTACAATGAGCAGTTCTTC	CATSRDPAGAYNEQFF
-	TRBV5-4	TRBJ2-3	-	14	TGTGCCAGCAGCTCCGCCGTAGGGGGACTGGCGCAGTATTTT	CASSSAVGGLAQYF
TRBD2	TRBV9	TRBJ2-1	-	17	TGTGCCAGCAGCGTAGGACTAGCGGGTAGCTCCTACAATGAGCAGTTCTTC	CASSVGLAGSSYNEQFF
TRBD2	TRBV5-1	TRBJ2-3	-	18	TGCGCCAGCAGCTTCCCCGGGACTAGCGGTTCTAGCACAGATACGCAGTATTTT	CASSFPGTSGSSTDTQYF
TRBD2	TRBV28	TRBJ2-5	-	15	TGTGCCAGCAGTTTATGGAGCGGGGGGCAAGAGACCCAGTACTTC	CASSLWSGGQETQYF
-	TRBV18	TRBJ1-5	-	14	TGTGCCAGCTCACCGGAGGGGGATAATCAGCCCCAGCATTTT	CASSPEGDNQPQHF
TRBD1	TRBV7-3	TRBJ2-5	-	14	TGTGCCAGCAGCCCTGGGACAGGGGGAGAGACCCAGTACTTC	CASSPGTGGETQYF
TRBD2	TRBV7-3	TRBJ2-3	-	17	TGTGCCAGCAGCTCGGTGGGCGGGAGGGGCCGCGCAGATACGCAGTATTTT	CASSSVGGRGRADTQYF
-	TRBV5-4	TRBJ2-5	-	14	TGTGCCAGCAGCTTTCTAAACACGATGGAGACCCAGTACTTC	CASSFLNTMETQYF
-	TRBV18	TRBJ1-3	-	15	TGTGCCAGCTCACCACCGTCCAGGGCTGGAAACACCATATATTTT	CASSPPSRAGNTIYF
-	TRBV19	TRBJ2-7	-	14	TGTGCCAGTAAGTCCACTTCAAGCTCCTACGAGCAGTACTTC	CASKSTSSSYEQYF
TRBD1	TRBV9	TRBJ2-4	-	20	TGTGCCAGCAGCCCCCAGGCGGGCAGGGGGCCATCCTTAGCCAAAAACATTCAGTACTTC	CASSPQAGRGPSLAKNIQYF
-	TRBV27	TRBJ2-1	-	14	TGTGCCAGCAGTTTCCTGGGATCCTACAATGAGCAGTTCTTC	CASSFLGSYNEQFF